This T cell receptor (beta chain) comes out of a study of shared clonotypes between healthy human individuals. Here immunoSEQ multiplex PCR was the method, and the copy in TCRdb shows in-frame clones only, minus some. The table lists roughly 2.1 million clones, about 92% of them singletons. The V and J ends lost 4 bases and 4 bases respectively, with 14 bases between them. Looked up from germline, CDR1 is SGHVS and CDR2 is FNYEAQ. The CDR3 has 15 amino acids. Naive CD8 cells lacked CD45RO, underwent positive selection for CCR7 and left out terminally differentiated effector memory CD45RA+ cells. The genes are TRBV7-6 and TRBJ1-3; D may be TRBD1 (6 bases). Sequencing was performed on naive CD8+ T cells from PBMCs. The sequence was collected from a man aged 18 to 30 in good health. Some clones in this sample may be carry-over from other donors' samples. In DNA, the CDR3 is TGTGCCAGCAGCTCCCCAGGGGAAAAGGGAAACACCATATATTTT. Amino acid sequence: CASSSPGEKGNTIYF.